Listed here are 8 T cell receptor beta chains from one sample, sequenced in a study of T cells in Graves' hyperthyroidism and ophthalmopathy (dated by TCRdb to the late 2010s). Libraries were prepared through multiplex PCR. Data came from an Illumina HiSeq 2000. Amplification of TCR beta CDR3 regions was carried out from RNA transcripts. For the first round of RT-PCR on the TCR CDR3, the HTBI primer set was used together with the Qiagen OneStep RT-PCR kit. TCRdb reran the public reads through fastp at Q25 and MiXCR, keeping productive beta chains. CDR3 protein sequences are deduplicated, and each keeps its most common genes and DNA. A total of about 570,000 distinct CDR3 sequences appear in this sample, about half of them only once. The biggest ten clones account for under 20% of the sample. The sequencing input was peripheral blood or thyroid tissue (not recorded which). The origin of the receptors is an adult woman with Graves' disease, either hyperthyroidism or ophthalmopathy (not recorded which).

The chain joins TRBV24-1 to TRBJ2-2; 8 positions match TRBD2. The length of the CDR3 is 16 residues. Germline V CDR1 and CDR2: KGHDR, SFDVKD. CDR3 sequence (DNA): TGTGCTAGGTCAGAGCGGGAGTTAGGGAACACCGGGGAGCTGTTTTTT. It yields the protein CARSERELGNTGELFF.

V is TRBV9 and J is TRBJ1-2; 7 bases are shared with TRBD1. V gave up 4 bases and J gave up 4 bases; unmatched junction bases: 16. The CDR3 length is 17 residues. Germline assignment: CDR1 SGDLS and CDR2 YYNGEE. CDR3 nucleotides: TGTGCCAGCAGCCAGGACAGGATCGCTGGCGATGCCTATGGCTACACCTTC. It encodes CASSQDRIAGDAYGYTF.

This clonotype was seen once. The CDR3 bases are TGTGCCATCAGGCCGGGACAGGGGCGTGAGGGCAACACTGAAGCTTTCTTT. Translating it yields CAIRPGQGREGNTEAFF. This chain joins TRBV10-3 and TRBJ1-1; the match to TRBD1 covers 10 bases. The CDR3 covers 17 residues. The ends lost 6 bases at V and 2 bases at J; junction bases unmatched: 12. Germline lookup yields CDR1 ENHRY and CDR2 SYGVKD.

With regard to this clonotype: An end of the junction does not agree with germline; a read error may underlie this. The V and J genes are TRBV28 and TRBJ2-5, with 8 bases matching TRBD1. Germline CDR1 and CDR2: MDHEN and SYDVKM. The CDR3 totals 16 residues. The CDR3 sequence is CASSLGQVSLQEAQYF. Here the CDR3 DNA reads TGTGCCAGCAGTCTGGGACAGGTTTCGCTCCAAGAGGCCCAGTACTTC.

CDR3 bases: TGTGCCAGCAGTGGGGAATGGCGTGCGGACGAGCAGTACTTC. Its translation is CASSGEWRADEQYF. The V call is TRBV2, the J call TRBJ2-7; no firm D call. CDR3 length: 14 residues. Germline-derived CDR1 and CDR2 are SNHLY and FYNNEI. V was cut by 4 bases and J by 5 bases, with 15 bases left in between.

The chain carries TRBV2 and TRBJ2-3, with TRBD1 as a possible D gene (6 bases). The CDR3 loop spans 14 amino acids. Germline loops: CDR1 SNHLY, CDR2 FYNNEI. The ends were cut back, 6 bases at V and 5 bases at J, with 15 bases in the middle. CDR3 sequence reads: CASRLTGSKDTQYF. The CDR3 DNA follows: TGTGCCAGCAGATTGACAGGTTCAAAAGATACGCAGTATTTT.

Many counts were recorded for this clonotype. The gene calls are TRBV6-4 and TRBJ2-7; D is unresolved. CDR1 and CDR2 from the germline V gene are MRHNA and SNTAGT. Trimming removed 8 bases at V and 0 bases at J, with 14 bases between. The CDR3 is 14 amino acids. CDR3 DNA: TGTGCCAGCGCACCGGACCGGAGCTCCTACGAGCAGTACTTC. Protein sequence: CASAPDRSSYEQYF.

The chain carries TRBV2 and TRBJ2-7, with D tentatively TRBD1 or TRBD2 (6 bases each). Looked up from germline, CDR1 is SNHLY and CDR2 is FYNNEI. Trimming stripped 7 bases from V and 2 bases from J, with 21 bases between. This CDR3 spans 16 amino acids. Written as DNA, the CDR3 is TGTGCCAGCAAGGACAGCTCCCTAGGGGGGCCCTACGAGCAGTACTTC. This sequence encodes CASKDSSLGGPYEQYF.